The clone carrying this T cell receptor beta chain was seen only once. A quantity of roughly 0.5 to 1 ug RNA underwent reverse transcription using random hexamers. From the immunoSEQ multiplex PCR reads, TCRdb called clonotypes with MiXCR, one entry per CDR3 protein. The sample consists of some 160,000 distinct CDR3 sequences, approximately 96% of them appearing once. Trimming removed 3 bases at V and 14 bases at J, with 19 bases between. The CDR3 has 13 residues. The germline gives CDR1 MDHEN, CDR2 SYDVKM. This record belongs to a study of CD8 T cells in Susac syndrome. V is TRBV28 and J is TRBJ1-1; TRBD1 is a possible D gene (5 bases). The sample comprised CD4+ T cells from PBMCs. This clonotype was obtained from a human donor with Susac syndrome. CDR3 region: CASSLGRALWEFF. In nucleotides, the CDR3 is TGTGCCAGCAGTTTGGGCAGGGCACTTTGGGAGTTCTTT.